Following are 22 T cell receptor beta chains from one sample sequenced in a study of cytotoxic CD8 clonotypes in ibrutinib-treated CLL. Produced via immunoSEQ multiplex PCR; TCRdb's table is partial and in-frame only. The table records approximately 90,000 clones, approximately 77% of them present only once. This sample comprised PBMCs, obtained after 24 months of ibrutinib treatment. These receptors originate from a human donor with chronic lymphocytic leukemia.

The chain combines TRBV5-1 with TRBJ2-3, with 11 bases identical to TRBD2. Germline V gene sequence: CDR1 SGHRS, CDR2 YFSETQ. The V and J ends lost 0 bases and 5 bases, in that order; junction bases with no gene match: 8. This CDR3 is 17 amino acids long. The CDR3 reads CASSLALLLAGEDTQYF. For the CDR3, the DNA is TGCGCCAGCAGCTTGGCGTTGTTACTAGCGGGAGAAGATACGCAGTATTTT.

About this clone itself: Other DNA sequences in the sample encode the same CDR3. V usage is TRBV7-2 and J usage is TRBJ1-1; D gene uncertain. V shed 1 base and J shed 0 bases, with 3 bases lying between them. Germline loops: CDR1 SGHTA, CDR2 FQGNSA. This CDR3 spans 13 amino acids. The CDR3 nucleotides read TGTGCCAGCAGCTTAGAGCTGAACACTGAAGCTTTCTTT. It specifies CASSLELNTEAFF.

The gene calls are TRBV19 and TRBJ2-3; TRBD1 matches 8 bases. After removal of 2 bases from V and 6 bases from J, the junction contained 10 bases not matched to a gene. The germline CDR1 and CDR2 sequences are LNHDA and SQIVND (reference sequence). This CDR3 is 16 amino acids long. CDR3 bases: TGTGCCAGTAGTATAACCCTGGGCAGGGGGCAGGATACGCAGTATTTT. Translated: CASSITLGRGQDTQYF.

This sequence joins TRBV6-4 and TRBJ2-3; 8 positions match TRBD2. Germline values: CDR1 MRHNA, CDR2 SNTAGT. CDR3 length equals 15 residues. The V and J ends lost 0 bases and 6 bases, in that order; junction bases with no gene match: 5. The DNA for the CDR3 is TGTGCCAGCAGTGACTCATGGCGGGAGGCGGATACGCAGTATTTT. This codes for CASSDSWREADTQYF.

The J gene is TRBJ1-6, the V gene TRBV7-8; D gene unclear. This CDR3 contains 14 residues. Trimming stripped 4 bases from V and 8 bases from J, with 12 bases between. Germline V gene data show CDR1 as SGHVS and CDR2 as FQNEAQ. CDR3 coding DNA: TGTGCCAGCAGCTCATATAGAGGTGATTCACCCCTCCACTTT. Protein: CASSSYRGDSPLHF.

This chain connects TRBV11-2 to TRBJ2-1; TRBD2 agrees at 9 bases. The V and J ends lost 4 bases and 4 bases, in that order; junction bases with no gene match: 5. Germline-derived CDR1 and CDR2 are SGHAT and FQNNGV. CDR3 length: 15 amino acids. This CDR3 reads CASSWLAGEYNEQFF. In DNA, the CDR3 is TGTGCCAGCAGCTGGTTAGCGGGAGAATACAATGAGCAGTTCTTC.

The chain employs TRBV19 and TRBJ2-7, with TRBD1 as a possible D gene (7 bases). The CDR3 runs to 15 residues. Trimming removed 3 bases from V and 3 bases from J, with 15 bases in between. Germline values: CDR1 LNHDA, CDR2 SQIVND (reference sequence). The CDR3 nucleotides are TGTGCCAGTAGTATGAGTATCAGGGGGGACTACGAGCAGTACTTC. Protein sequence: CASSMSIRGDYEQYF. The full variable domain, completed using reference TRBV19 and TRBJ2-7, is DGGITQSPKYLFRKEGQNVTLSCEQNLNHDAMYWYRQDPGQGLRLIYYSQIVNDFQKGDIAEGYSVSREKKESFPLTVTSAQKNPTAFYLCASSMSIRGDYEQYFGPGTRLTVT.

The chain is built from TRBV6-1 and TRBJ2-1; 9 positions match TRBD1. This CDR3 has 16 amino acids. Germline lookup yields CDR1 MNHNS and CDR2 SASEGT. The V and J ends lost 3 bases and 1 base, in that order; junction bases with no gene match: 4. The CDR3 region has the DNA TGTGCCAGCAGTGAGAGACAGGGGGGATCCTACAATGAGCAGTTCTTC. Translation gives CASSERQGGSYNEQFF.

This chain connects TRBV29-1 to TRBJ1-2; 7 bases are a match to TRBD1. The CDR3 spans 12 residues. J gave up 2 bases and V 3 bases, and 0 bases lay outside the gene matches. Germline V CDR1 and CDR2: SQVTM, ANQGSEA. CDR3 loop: CSVEGQNYGYTF. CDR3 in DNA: TGCAGCGTTGAGGGACAGAACTATGGCTACACCTTC.

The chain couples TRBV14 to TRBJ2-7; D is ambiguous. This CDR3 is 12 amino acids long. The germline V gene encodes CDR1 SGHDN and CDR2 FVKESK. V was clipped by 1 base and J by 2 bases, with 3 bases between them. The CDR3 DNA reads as TGTGCCAGCAGCCAAGGGCCCTACGAGCAGTACTTC. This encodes CASSQGPYEQYF.

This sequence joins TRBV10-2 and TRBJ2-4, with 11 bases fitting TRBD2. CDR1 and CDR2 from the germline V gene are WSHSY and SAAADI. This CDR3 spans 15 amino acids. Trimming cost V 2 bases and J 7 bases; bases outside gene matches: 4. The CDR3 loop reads CASSETSGSLNIQYF. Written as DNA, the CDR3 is TGCGCCAGCAGTGAGACTAGCGGGAGTTTGAACATTCAGTACTTC.

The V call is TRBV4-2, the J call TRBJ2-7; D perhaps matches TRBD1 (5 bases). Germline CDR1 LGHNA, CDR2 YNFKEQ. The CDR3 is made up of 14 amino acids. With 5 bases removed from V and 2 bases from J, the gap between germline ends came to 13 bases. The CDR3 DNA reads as TGTGCCAGCAGCTATACAGGACCTGCCTACGAGCAGTACTTC. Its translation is CASSYTGPAYEQYF.

CDR3 protein: CASSPQGLGTEAFF. CDR3 nucleotides: TGTGCCAGCAGTCCCCAGGGGCTTGGCACTGAAGCTTTCTTT. V is TRBV6-6 and J is TRBJ1-1; D possibly corresponds to TRBD1 (6 bases). CDR3 length: 14 residues. V lost 5 bases to trimming and J lost 4 bases, with 14 bases between them. Germline CDR1 is MNHNY and CDR2 is SVGAGI (reference sequence).

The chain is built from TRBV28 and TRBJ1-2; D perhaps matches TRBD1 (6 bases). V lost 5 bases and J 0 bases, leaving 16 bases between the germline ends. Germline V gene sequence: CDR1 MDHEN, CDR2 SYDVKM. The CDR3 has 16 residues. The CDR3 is CASSPGTSGPNYGYTF. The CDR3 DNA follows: TGTGCCAGCAGTCCCGGGACAAGTGGGCCTAACTATGGCTACACCTTC.

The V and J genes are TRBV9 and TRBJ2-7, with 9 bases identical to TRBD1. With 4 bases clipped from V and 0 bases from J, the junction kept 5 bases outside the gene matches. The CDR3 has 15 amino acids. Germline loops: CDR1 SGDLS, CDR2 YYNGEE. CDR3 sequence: CASSHGTGPSYEQYF. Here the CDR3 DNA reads TGTGCCAGCAGCCATGGGACAGGGCCCTCCTACGAGCAGTACTTC.

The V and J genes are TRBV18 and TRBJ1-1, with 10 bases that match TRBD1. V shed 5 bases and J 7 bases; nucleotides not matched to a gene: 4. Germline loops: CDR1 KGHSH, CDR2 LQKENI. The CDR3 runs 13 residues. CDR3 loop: CASSAGQGNEAFF. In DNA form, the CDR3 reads TGTGCCAGCTCAGCGGGACAGGGGAATGAAGCTTTCTTT.

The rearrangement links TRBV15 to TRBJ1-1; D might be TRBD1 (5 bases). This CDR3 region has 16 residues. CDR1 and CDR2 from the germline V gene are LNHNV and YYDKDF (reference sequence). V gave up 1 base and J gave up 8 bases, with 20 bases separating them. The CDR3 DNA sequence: TGTGCCACCAGCAGAGTCCTTTACGACAGCAAGTCCGAAGCTTTCTTT. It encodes CATSRVLYDSKSEAFF.

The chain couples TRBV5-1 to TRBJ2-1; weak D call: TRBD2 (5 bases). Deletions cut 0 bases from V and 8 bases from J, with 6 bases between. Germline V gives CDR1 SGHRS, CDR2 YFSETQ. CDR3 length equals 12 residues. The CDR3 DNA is TGCGCCAGCAGCTTGGCGGGATATGAGCAGTTCTTC. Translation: CASSLAGYEQFF.

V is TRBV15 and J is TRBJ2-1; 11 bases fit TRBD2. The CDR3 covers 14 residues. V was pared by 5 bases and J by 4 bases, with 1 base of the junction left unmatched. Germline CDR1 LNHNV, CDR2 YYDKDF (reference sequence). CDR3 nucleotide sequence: TGTGCCACCAGCGGGACTAGCGGATACAATGAGCAGTTCTTC. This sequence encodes CATSGTSGYNEQFF.

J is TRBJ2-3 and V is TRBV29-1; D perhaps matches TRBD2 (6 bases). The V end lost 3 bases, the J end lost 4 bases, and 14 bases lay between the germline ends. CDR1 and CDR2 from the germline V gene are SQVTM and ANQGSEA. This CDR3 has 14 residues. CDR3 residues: CSVDRQGGADTQYF. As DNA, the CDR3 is TGCAGCGTTGATCGGCAGGGAGGCGCAGATACGCAGTATTTT.

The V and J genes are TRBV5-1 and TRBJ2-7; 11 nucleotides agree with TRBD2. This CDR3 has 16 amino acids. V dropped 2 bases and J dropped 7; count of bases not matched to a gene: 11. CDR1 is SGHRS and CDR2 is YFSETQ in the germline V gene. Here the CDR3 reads CASSFVTSGGLGEQYF. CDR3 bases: TGCGCCAGCAGCTTCGTTACTAGCGGGGGCTTGGGGGAGCAGTACTTC.

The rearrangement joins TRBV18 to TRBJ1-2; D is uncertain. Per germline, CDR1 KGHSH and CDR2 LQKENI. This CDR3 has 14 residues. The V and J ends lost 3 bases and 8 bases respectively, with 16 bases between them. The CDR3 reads CASSPDWGIDGYTF. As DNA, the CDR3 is TGTGCCAGCTCACCTGACTGGGGAATCGACGGCTACACCTTC.